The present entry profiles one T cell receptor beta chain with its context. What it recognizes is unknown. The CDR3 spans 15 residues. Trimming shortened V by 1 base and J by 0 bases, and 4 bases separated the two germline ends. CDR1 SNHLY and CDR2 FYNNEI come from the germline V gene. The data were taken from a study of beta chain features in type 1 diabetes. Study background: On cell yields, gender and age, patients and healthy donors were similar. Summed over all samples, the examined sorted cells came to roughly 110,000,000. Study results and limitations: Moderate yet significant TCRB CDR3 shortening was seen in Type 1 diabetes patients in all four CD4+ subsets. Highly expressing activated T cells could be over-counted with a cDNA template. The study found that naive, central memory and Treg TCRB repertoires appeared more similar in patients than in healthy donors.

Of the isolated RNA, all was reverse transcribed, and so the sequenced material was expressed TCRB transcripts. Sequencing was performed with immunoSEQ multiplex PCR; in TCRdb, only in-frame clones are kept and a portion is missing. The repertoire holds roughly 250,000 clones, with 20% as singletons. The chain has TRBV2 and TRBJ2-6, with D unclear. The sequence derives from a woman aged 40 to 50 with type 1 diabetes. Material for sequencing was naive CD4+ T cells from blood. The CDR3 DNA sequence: TGTGCCAGCAGTGAAGAGAGCTCTGGGGCCAACGTCCTGACTTTC. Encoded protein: CASSEESSGANVLTF.